This T cell receptor beta chain derives from a study of radiation and T cells in renal cell carcinoma. Study information: Nephrectomy followed 15 Gy stereotactic body radiation by 4 weeks.

Whole-study results and caveats: Top tumor clonotypes rose in blood 2 weeks post-radiation, then contracted. Baseline intratumoral clonotype presence is unknown without pretreatment biopsies.

Remarks on this clone: What it binds is unknown.

CDR1 is SGHDT and CDR2 is YYEEEE in the germline V gene. This CDR3 region has 15 residues. V lost 1 base, J lost 3 bases, and 13 bases lay in between. TCRdb keeps only in-frame clones here, not all; method: immunoSEQ multiplex PCR. Altogether about 49,000 clones are present, 65% to 90% being singletons, with the ten largest covering 31%. Sample time point: baseline pretreatment blood. As for treatment: 15 Gy SBRT to primary tumor, nephrectomy 4 weeks later. Blood was sampled at baseline, 2 weeks and 4 weeks after SBRT. This specimen was blood, taken from a patient whose treatment included radiotherapy and nephrectomy. V gene TRBV5-6 combines with J gene TRBJ2-5; TRBD1 might be the D (6 bases). This clonotype originated in a woman between 65 and 79 years old with renal cell carcinoma. The CDR3 here is CASSLWGRFKETQYF. The DNA for the CDR3 is TGTGCCAGCAGCTTGTGGGGGCGCTTTAAAGAGACCCAGTACTTC.